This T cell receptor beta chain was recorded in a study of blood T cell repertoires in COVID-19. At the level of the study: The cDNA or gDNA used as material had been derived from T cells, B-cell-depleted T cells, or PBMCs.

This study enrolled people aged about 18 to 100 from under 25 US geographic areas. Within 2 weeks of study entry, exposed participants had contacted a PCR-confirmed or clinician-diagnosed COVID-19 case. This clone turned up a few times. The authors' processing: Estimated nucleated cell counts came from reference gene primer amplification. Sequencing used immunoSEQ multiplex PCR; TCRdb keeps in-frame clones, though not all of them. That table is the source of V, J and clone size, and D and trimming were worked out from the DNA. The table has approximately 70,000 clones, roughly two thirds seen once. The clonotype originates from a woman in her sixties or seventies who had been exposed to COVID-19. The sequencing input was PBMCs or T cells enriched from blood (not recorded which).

The chain's CDR3 is CASSSRNEQFF. In nucleotides, the CDR3 is TGTGCCAGCAGCAGTAGAAATGAGCAGTTCTTC. The rearrangement uses TRBV7-6 and TRBJ2-1, with D unresolved. The V end was cut by 5 bases, the J end by 7 bases, with 6 bases between. The CDR3 totals 11 residues. Germline CDR1 is SGHVS and CDR2 is FNYEAQ.